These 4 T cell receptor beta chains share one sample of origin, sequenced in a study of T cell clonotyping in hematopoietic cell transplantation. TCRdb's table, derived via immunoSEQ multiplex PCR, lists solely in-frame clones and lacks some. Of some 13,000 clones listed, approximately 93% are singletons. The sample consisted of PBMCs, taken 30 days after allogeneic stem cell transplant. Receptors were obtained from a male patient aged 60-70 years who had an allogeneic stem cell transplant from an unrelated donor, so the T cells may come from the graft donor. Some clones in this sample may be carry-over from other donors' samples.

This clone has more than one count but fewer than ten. The CDR3, as DNA: TGTGCCAGCAGCGCCGACAGGGGGCGGACAGATACGCAGTATTTT. Protein sequence: CASSADRGRTDTQYF. The chain combines TRBV11-3 with TRBJ2-3, with 10 bases lining up with TRBD1. The germline V gene encodes CDR1 SGHNT and CDR2 YENEEA. The CDR3 has 15 residues. Losses at the gene ends were 5 bases for V and 3 bases for J; bases not matched to a gene: 5.

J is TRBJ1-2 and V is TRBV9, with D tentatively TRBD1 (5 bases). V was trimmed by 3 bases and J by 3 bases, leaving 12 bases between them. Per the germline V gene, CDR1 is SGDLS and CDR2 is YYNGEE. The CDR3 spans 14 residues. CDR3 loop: CASSGESGDYGYTF. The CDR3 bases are TGTGCCAGCAGCGGGGAATCGGGGGACTATGGCTACACCTTC.

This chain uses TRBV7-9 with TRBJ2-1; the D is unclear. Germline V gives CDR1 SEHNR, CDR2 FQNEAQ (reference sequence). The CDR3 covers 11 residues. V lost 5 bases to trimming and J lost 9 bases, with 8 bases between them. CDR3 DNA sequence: TGTGCCAGCAGCCCTGTTTCTGAGCAGTTCTTC. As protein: CASSPVSEQFF.

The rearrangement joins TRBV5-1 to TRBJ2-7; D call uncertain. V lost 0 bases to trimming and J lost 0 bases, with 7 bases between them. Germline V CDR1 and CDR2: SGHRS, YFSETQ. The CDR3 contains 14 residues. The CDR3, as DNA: TGCGCCAGCAGCTTGGACCCGTCCTCCTACGAGCAGTACTTC. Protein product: CASSLDPSSYEQYF.